The rows below give T cell receptor beta chains drawn from one sample of a study of blood T cell repertoires in COVID-19. Produced via immunoSEQ multiplex PCR; TCRdb's table is partial and in-frame only. Here the sample spans approximately 150,000 clones, 75% to 90% being singletons. Material: peripheral blood. Receptors were obtained from a human donor in a cohort sampled during active COVID-19. Each CDR3 is given with its conserved first and last residue. D genes are given only for firm matches. Clone size is not always given. Where it is, it says once, few, many or a class for expanded clones.

DNA: TGTGCCAGCTCACCGGAGGGGTTCCAGCCCCAGCATTTT
CDR3: CASSPEGFQPQHF
size: NA
J: TRBJ1-5
D: NA
V: TRBV18

DNA: TGTGCCAGCAGTCCACCCGGGACAAAACTGAGCAATCAGCCCCAGCATTTT
CDR3: CASSPPGTKLSNQPQHF
size: many
J: TRBJ1-5
D: NA
V: TRBV28

DNA: TGCAGTGCTAGTCAGGGGGCAGACGAGCAGTACTTC
CDR3: CSASQGADEQYF
size: NA
J: TRBJ2-7
D: TRBD1
V: TRBV20-1

DNA: TGCGCCAGCACCAGGACAGGGGACGGGGAGCTGTTTTTT
CDR3: CASTRTGDGELFF
size: NA
J: TRBJ2-2
D: TRBD1
V: TRBV5-1

DNA: TGTGCCATCAGTGGGACAGATATGAACACTGAAGCTTTCTTT
CDR3: CAISGTDMNTEAFF
size: NA
J: TRBJ1-1
D: NA
V: TRBV10-3

DNA: TGTGCCAGCAGCTTAGGACAGCCTTTCGAGCAGTACTTC
CDR3: CASSLGQPFEQYF
size: NA
J: TRBJ2-7
D: NA
V: TRBV5-5

DNA: TGCGCCAGCAGACCCGGGACAGATACGCAGTATTTT
CDR3: CASRPGTDTQYF
size: NA
J: TRBJ2-3
D: NA
V: TRBV5-1

DNA: TGCAGTGCTCAACTAGGTACGCAGTATTTT
CDR3: CSAQLGTQYF
size: NA
J: TRBJ2-3
D: NA
V: TRBV20-1

DNA: TGTGCCAGCTCAATTCTGGCTCCCCCCTACAATGAGCAGTTCTTC
CDR3: CASSILAPPYNEQFF
size: NA
J: TRBJ2-1
D: NA
V: TRBV18

DNA: TGTGCCAGAAGCTTGTCCCTCGGGGGGCCCTACAATGAGCAGTTCTTC
CDR3: CARSLSLGGPYNEQFF
size: NA
J: TRBJ2-1
D: NA
V: TRBV5-3

DNA: TGTGCCAGCAGCTTCCCGCGTGGCGGGGGAGTTGGCACAGATACGCAGTATTTT
CDR3: CASSFPRGGGVGTDTQYF
size: NA
J: TRBJ2-3
D: TRBD2
V: TRBV5-4

DNA: TGCGCCAGCAGCTCGACTAGCGGGGGCACAGATACGCAGTATTTT
CDR3: CASSSTSGGTDTQYF
size: NA
J: TRBJ2-3
D: TRBD2
V: TRBV5-1

DNA: TGTGCCAGCAGTCGAGGGACCGGGGAGCTGTTTTTT
CDR3: CASSRGTGELFF
size: many
J: TRBJ2-2
D: NA
V: TRBV12-3/TRBV12-4

DNA: TGTGCCAGCAGCCCGGACTGGAGCTCCTACGAGCAGTACTTC
CDR3: CASSPDWSSYEQYF
size: NA
J: TRBJ2-7
D: NA
V: TRBV7-2

DNA: TGTGCCAGTAGGGGAATACGACAGGGACGGGACTATGGCTACACCTTC
CDR3: CASRGIRQGRDYGYTF
size: NA
J: TRBJ1-2
D: TRBD1
V: TRBV19

DNA: TGTGCCAGCTCACCGGGAGGGGGGGATAATTCACCCCTCCACTTT
CDR3: CASSPGGGDNSPLHF
size: NA
J: TRBJ1-6
D: NA
V: TRBV18

DNA: TGTGCCAGCGCCAGAGGGACTAATGAAAAACTGTTTTTT
CDR3: CASARGTNEKLFF
size: once
J: TRBJ1-4
D: NA
V: TRBV7-8

DNA: TGTGCCAGCAGCGGACCAGGGAAAACTGAAGCTTTCTTT
CDR3: CASSGPGKTEAFF
size: NA
J: TRBJ1-1
D: NA
V: TRBV9

DNA: TGTGCCAGCAGTGATAAAACACTCGTAATAGCCACCATATATTTT
CDR3: CASSDKTLVIATIYF
size: NA
J: TRBJ1-3
D: NA
V: TRBV6-1

DNA: TGCGCCAGCAGCCAAGATCAGGGGCCCTATGGCTACACCTTC
CDR3: CASSQDQGPYGYTF
size: NA
J: TRBJ1-2
D: NA
V: TRBV4-1

DNA: TGCGCCAGCAGTGAGTCCGACAGGGGTGAAGCTTTCTTT
CDR3: CASSESDRGEAFF
size: NA
J: TRBJ1-1
D: TRBD1
V: TRBV10-1

DNA: TGTGCCAGCAGCTTAGATTTGGGGAGGGGATCATACGAGCAGTACTTC
CDR3: CASSLDLGRGSYEQYF
size: NA
J: TRBJ2-7
D: TRBD2
V: TRBV11-2

DNA: TGTGCCAGCAGCCACAGGGGGCGAGAAGACAATGAGCAGTTCTTC
CDR3: CASSHRGREDNEQFF
size: NA
J: TRBJ2-1
D: TRBD1
V: TRBV7-2

DNA: TGTGCCACCAGTGATTTATCCAGGGGCCGTCATGAGCAGTTCTTC
CDR3: CATSDLSRGRHEQFF
size: NA
J: TRBJ2-1
D: NA
V: TRBV24-1

DNA: TGTGCCAGTAACCTTCCGGGACAAAACACCGGGGAGCTGTTTTTT
CDR3: CASNLPGQNTGELFF
size: NA
J: TRBJ2-2
D: NA
V: TRBV19

DNA: TGTGCCAGCAGCTCAAACACGAATAGCAATCAGCCCCAGCATTTT
CDR3: CASSSNTNSNQPQHF
size: NA
J: TRBJ1-5
D: NA
V: TRBV7-6

DNA: TGTGCCAGCAGCTTAGGGGGAGGTAATTCACCCCTCCACTTT
CDR3: CASSLGGGNSPLHF
size: NA
J: TRBJ1-6
D: NA
V: TRBV11-3

DNA: TGTGCCAGCAGTTACCCCAGGGGGCGAAACTATGGCTACACCTTC
CDR3: CASSYPRGRNYGYTF
size: NA
J: TRBJ1-2
D: TRBD1
V: TRBV6-5

DNA: TGCGCCAGCAGCCAAGCACTAGCGGGAGACAATGAGCAGTTCTTC
CDR3: CASSQALAGDNEQFF
size: NA
J: TRBJ2-1
D: TRBD2
V: TRBV4-1

DNA: TGTGCCAGCAGTCCCGGGACAGCCGAAAAACTGTTTTTT
CDR3: CASSPGTAEKLFF
size: NA
J: TRBJ1-4
D: TRBD1
V: TRBV12-3/TRBV12-4

DNA: TGTGCCAGCATCCCCGGGACTAGCGGGAGAAGAAATGAGCAGTTCTTC
CDR3: CASIPGTSGRRNEQFF
size: NA
J: TRBJ2-1
D: TRBD2
V: TRBV28